These 5 T cell receptor beta chains came from one sample sequenced in a study of T cell repertoires in cytomegalovirus infection. TCRdb re-analysed the reads in MiXCR, keeping a single row per CDR3 protein. The sample lists nearly 650,000 distinct CDR3 sequences, about 24% seen once, with less than 9.5% in the top ten. Sequencing used CD8+ T cells from PBMCs. Source of these receptors: a human donor in good health (CMV status not recorded). Some clones in this sample may be carry-over from other donors' samples.

With regard to this clonotype: The CDR3 does not end in the conserved phenylalanine or tryptophan, so this is likely a read error. CDR3 DNA: TGTGCCAGCAGCTTTACCCCCCTCTTTCGGACGGACTCCTACGAGCAGTACTCC. It specifies CASSFTPLFRTDSYEQYS. The chain joins TRBV7-6 to TRBJ2-7; unclear D gene. Between the trimmed V and J ends, which lost 3 bases and 0 bases, there was a span of 21 bases. The germline gives CDR1 SGHVS, CDR2 FNYEAQ. This CDR3 has 18 residues.

This chain connects TRBV20-1 to TRBJ2-2, with 10 bases lining up with TRBD1. V lost 5 bases to trimming and J lost 3 bases; unmatched junction nucleotides: 3. Germline CDR1 DFQATT, CDR2 SNEGSKA (reference sequence). The CDR3 is 14 residues long. This CDR3 is CSAYDRGHTGELFF. The CDR3 DNA reads TGCAGTGCTTACGACAGGGGGCACACCGGGGAGCTGTTTTTT.

This clonotype was seen more than once but under ten times. The chain couples TRBV27 to TRBJ2-7; D is uncertain. The CDR3 runs 13 residues. The germline CDR1 and CDR2 sequences are MNHEY and SMNVEV (reference sequence). Trimming shortened V by 2 bases and J by 4 bases, and 9 bases separated the two germline ends. CDR3 amino acids: CASSLGHEYEQYF. CDR3 nucleotide sequence: TGTGCCAGCAGTTTAGGGCACGAATACGAGCAGTACTTC.

This clonotype came up a few times. The gene calls are TRBV25-1 and TRBJ2-2; D unresolved. The CDR3 is 14 residues long. Germline CDR1 MGHDK, CDR2 SYGVNS. V was pared by 6 bases and J by 1 base, with 9 bases between. CDR3 DNA: TGTGCCAGCAGCAGACTGTTGAACACCGGGGAGCTGTTTTTT. It is translated as CASSRLLNTGELFF. Filled out from reference TRBV25-1 and TRBJ2-2, the complete variable domain reads EADIYQTPRYLVIGTGKKITLECSQTMGHDKMYWYQQDPGMELHLIHYSYGVNSTEKGDLSSESTVSRIRTEHFPLTLESARPSHTSQYLCASSRLLNTGELFFGEGSRLTVL.

There are many counts of this clonotype. The chain employs TRBV7-9 and TRBJ2-2; unclear D gene. V dropped 1 base and J dropped 1 base, with 4 bases sitting between them. Germline assignment: CDR1 SEHNR and CDR2 FQNEAQ (reference sequence). The CDR3 length is 14 residues. The CDR3 region is CASSLGWNTGELFF. DNA for the CDR3: TGTGCCAGCAGCTTAGGATGGAACACCGGGGAGCTGTTTTTT.